These 10 T cell receptor beta chains came from one sample sequenced in a study of blood T cell repertoires in COVID-19. Repertoires were generated with immunoSEQ multiplex PCR, while TCRdb's copy carries only in-frame clones and drops some. The sample shows roughly 150,000 clones, 78% of them seen only once. Sequenced input: PBMCs or T cells enriched from blood (not recorded which). The receptors come from a woman in her forties or fifties who had recovered from COVID-19.

The chain is built from TRBV5-1 and TRBJ2-5; 10 bases fit TRBD1. The CDR3 totals 14 residues. CDR1 is SGHRS, CDR2 YFSETQ, per germline. The ends lost 3 bases at V and 5 bases at J; junction bases unmatched: 4. The CDR3 nucleotides read TGCGCCAGCAGCTGGGGGACAGGGGAGGAGACCCAGTACTTC. The encoded protein is CASSWGTGEETQYF.

The V gene is TRBV5-1, the J gene TRBJ2-1; no firm D call. CDR1 and CDR2 (germline): SGHRS, YFSETQ. V shed 2 bases and J shed 4 bases, with 10 bases lying between them. The CDR3 totals 14 residues. As DNA, the CDR3 is TGCGCCAGCAGCTTATCCTTAACATACAATGAGCAGTTCTTC. Translated, it gives CASSLSLTYNEQFF.

The chain employs TRBV6-5 and TRBJ1-5; possibly TRBD1 for D (5 bases). This CDR3 spans 14 amino acids. Trimming shortened V by 2 bases and J by 0 bases, and 5 bases separated the two germline ends. The germline CDR1 and CDR2 sequences are MNHEY and SVGAGI. The chain's CDR3 is CASSYQGSNQPQHF. The DNA for the CDR3 is TGTGCCAGCAGTTACCAGGGTAGCAATCAGCCCCAGCATTTT.

The genes are TRBV2 and TRBJ1-5; 12 bases are a match to TRBD1. CDR1 is SNHLY and CDR2 is FYNNEI in the germline V gene. The V and J ends lost 8 bases and 0 bases, in that order; junction bases with no gene match: 14. CDR3 length: 19 residues. CDR3 nucleotides: TGTGCCAGCTCCAGTCCGGGACAGGGGGCCGTCGTTAGCAATCAGCCCCAGCATTTT. Amino acid sequence: CASSSPGQGAVVSNQPQHF.

This chain uses TRBV28 with TRBJ2-5; the match to TRBD1 covers 7 bases. Germline loops: CDR1 MDHEN, CDR2 SYDVKM. The J segment lost 5 bases and the V segment lost 3 bases, leaving 12 bases of the junction unmatched. The CDR3 length is 16 residues. The CDR3 DNA reads TGTGCCAGCAGTTTGGCTGGCGGACAGGACGGGGAGACCCAGTACTTC. It yields the protein CASSLAGGQDGETQYF.

This sequence joins TRBV7-2 and TRBJ2-6; the D gene is possibly TRBD1 (6 bases). Germline assignment: CDR1 SGHTA and CDR2 FQGNSA. V gave up 5 bases and J gave up 1 base, with 9 bases separating them. This CDR3 comprises 15 residues. The CDR3 bases are TGTGCCAGCAGCCATGACAGGTCTGGGGCCAACGTCCTGACTTTC. Translated, it gives CASSHDRSGANVLTF.

The J gene is TRBJ2-7, the V gene TRBV28, with D possibly TRBD1 on 6 matching bases. V gave up 4 bases and J gave up 5 bases, with 12 bases separating them. The germline V gene has CDR1 MDHEN and CDR2 SYDVKM. The CDR3 runs to 13 residues. The CDR3 spells CASSSQGSHEQYV. DNA for the CDR3: TGTGCCAGCAGTTCACAGGGTTCCCACGAGCAGTACGTC.

This clone was seen only once. The chain uses TRBV7-5 and TRBJ1-2; the table names TRBD1, a call not compared with the DNA. TRBV7-5 is classified as a pseudogene. This CDR3 comprises 15 residues. The CDR3 DNA is TGTGTCAGAAGCCTCCGGGACAGCTATAACTATGGCTACACCTTC. Protein: CVRSLRDSYNYGYTF.

The chain couples TRBV5-8 to TRBJ2-7, with TRBD1 matching over 10 bases. With 1 base clipped from V and 3 bases from J, the junction kept 7 bases outside the gene matches. Germline CDR1 is SGHTS and CDR2 is YDEGEE. The CDR3 length is 16 residues. CDR3 DNA: TGTGCCAGCAGCTTGTCAGGGACAGGGGCCTTCTACGAGCAGTACGTC. This translates into CASSLSGTGAFYEQYV.

The genes are TRBV5-1 and TRBJ2-5; TRBD1 is a possible D gene (5 bases). V shed 0 bases and J shed 1 base, with 10 bases lying between them. Per germline, CDR1 SGHRS and CDR2 YFSETQ. The CDR3 is 15 residues long. The CDR3: CASSLGQPTQETQYF. In nucleotides, the CDR3 is TGCGCCAGCAGCTTGGGACAGCCAACCCAAGAGACCCAGTACTTC.